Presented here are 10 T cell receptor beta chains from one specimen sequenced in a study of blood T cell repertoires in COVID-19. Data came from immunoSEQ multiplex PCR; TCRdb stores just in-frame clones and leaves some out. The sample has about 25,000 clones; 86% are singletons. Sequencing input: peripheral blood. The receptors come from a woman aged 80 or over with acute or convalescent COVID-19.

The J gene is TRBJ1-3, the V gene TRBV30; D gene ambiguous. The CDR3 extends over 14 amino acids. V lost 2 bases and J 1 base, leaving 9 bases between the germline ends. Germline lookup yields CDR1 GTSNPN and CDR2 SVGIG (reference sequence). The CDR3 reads CAWSLRGSGNTIYF. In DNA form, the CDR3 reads TGTGCCTGGAGTTTACGGGGATCTGGAAACACCATATATTTT.

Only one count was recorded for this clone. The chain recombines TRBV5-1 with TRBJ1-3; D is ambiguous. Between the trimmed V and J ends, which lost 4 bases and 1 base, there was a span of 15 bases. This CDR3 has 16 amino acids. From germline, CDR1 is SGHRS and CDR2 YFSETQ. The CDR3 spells CASSPWTSGSGNTIYF. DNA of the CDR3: TGCGCCAGCAGCCCCTGGACTAGCGGTTCTGGAAACACCATATATTTT.

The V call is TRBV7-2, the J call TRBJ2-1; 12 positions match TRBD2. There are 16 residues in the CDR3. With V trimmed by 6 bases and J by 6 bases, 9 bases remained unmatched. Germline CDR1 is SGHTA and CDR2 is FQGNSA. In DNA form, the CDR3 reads TGTGCCAGCAGTTTAACTAGCGGGGGGATTATCAATGAGCAGTTCTTC. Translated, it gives CASSLTSGGIINEQFF.

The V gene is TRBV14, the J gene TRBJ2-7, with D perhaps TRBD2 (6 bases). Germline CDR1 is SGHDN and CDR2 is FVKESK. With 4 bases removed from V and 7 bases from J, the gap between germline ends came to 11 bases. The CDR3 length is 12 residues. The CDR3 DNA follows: TGTGCCAGCAGCCTGGGACTTAGAGAGCAGTACTTC. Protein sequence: CASSLGLREQYF.

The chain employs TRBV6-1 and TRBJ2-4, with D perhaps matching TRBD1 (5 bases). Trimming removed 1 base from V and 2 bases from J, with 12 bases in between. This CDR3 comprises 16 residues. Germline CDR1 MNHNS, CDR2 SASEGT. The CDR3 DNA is TGTGCCAGCAGTGAAGATCCAGGGAAATCCAAAAACATTCAGTACTTC. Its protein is CASSEDPGKSKNIQYF.

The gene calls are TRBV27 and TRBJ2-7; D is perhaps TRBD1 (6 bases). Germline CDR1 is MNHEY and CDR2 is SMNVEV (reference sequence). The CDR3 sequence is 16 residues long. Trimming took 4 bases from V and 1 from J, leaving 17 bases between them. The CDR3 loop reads CASSSQSLQGSYEQYF. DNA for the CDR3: TGTGCCAGCAGTTCCCAGTCCCTACAGGGTTCCTACGAGCAGTACTTC.

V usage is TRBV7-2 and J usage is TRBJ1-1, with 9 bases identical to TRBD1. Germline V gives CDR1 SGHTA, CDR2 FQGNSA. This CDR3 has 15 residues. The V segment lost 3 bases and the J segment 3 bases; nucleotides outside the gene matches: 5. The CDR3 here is CASSFSWTGDTEAFF. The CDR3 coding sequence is TGTGCCAGCAGCTTCTCCTGGACAGGGGACACTGAAGCTTTCTTT. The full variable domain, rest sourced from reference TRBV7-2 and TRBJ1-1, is GAGVSQSPSNKVTEKGKDVELRCDPISGHTALYWYRQSLGQGLEFLIYFQGNSAPDKSGLPSDRFSAERTGGSVSTLTIQRTQQEDSAVYLCASSFSWTGDTEAFFGQGTRLTVV.

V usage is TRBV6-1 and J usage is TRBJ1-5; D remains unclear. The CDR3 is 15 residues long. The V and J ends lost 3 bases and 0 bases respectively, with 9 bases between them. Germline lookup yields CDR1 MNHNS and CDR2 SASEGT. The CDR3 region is CASSEYSYSNQPQHF. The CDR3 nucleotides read TGTGCCAGCAGTGAGTACAGTTATAGCAATCAGCCCCAGCATTTT.

This chain's CDR3 is CASSPQVGITEAFF. DNA of the CDR3: TGTGCCAGCAGCCCCCAGGTTGGAATCACTGAAGCTTTCTTT. This chain uses TRBV11-2 with TRBJ1-1; D gene uncertain. The CDR3 is 14 residues long. V dropped 5 bases and J dropped 4 bases, with 14 bases sitting between them. Germline V lookup: CDR1 SGHAT, CDR2 FQNNGV.

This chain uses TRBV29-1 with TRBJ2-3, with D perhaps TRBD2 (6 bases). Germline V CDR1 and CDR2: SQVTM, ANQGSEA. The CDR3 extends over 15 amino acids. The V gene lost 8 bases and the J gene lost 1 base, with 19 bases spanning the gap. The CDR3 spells CSIFGGSPGTDTQYF. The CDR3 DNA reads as TGCAGCATCTTTGGGGGGTCCCCGGGCACAGATACGCAGTATTTT.